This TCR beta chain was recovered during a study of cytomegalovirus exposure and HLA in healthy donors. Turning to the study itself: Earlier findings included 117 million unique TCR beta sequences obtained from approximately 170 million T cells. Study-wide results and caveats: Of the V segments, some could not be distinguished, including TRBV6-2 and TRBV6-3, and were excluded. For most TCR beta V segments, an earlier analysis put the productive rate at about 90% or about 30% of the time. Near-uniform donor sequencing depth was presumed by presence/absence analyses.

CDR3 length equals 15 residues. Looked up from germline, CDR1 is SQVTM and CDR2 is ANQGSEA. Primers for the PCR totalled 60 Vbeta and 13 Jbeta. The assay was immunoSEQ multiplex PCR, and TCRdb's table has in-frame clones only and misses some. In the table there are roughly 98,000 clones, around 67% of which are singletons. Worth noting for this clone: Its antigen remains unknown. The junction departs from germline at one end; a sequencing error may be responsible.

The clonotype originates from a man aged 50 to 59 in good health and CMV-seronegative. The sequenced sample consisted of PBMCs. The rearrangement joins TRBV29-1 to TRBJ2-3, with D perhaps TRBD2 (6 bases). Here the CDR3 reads CSVEGGSTSTDTQYF. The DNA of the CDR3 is TGCAGCGTCGAAGGAGGGAGTACTAGCACAGATACGCAGTATTTT.